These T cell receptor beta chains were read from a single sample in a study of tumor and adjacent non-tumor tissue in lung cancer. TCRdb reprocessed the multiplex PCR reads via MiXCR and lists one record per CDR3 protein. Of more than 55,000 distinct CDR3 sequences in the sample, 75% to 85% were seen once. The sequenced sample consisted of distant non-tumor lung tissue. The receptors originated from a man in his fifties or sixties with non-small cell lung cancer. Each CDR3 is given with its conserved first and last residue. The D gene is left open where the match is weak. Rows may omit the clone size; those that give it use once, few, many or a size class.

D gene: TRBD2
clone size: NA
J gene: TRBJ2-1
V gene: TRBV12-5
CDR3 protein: CASGFYSSGRDHSYNALFF
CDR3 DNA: TGTGCTAGTGGTTTCTACTCTAGCGGGAGGGACCACTCCTACAATGCGCTGTTCTTC

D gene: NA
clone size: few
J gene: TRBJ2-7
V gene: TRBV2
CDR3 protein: CASTGVGSYEQYF
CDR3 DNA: TGTGCCAGCACTGGAGTGGGTTCCTACGAGCAGTACTTC

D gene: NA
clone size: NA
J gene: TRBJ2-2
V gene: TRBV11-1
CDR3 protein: CAGSYTSGTGEMFF
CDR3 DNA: TGTGCCGGCAGCTATACTAGTGGTACCGGGGAAATGTTTTTT

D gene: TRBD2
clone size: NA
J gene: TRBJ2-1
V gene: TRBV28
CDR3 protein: CARSPSGAYNEQFF
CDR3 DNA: TGTGCTAGGAGTCCTAGCGGTGCCTATAATGAGCAGTTCTTC

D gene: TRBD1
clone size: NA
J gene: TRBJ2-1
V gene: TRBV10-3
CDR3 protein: CVISESQGARGNEQFF
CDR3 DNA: TGTGTCATCAGTGAGTCACAGGGGGCTCGAGGTAATGAGCAGTTCTTC

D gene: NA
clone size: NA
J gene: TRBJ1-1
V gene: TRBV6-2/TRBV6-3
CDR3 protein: CARSTRGGNTEALF
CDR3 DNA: TGTGCCAGGAGTACCCGAGGAGGGAACACTGAAGCTTTGTTT

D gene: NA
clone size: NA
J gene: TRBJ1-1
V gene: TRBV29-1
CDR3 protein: CGVGKGENTEVFF
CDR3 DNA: TGCGGCGTTGGTAAAGGGGAGAACACTGAAGTTTTCTTT

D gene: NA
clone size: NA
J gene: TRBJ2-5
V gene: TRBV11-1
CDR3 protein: CASSKDSYHETQYF
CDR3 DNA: TGTGCCAGCAGTAAAGACTCGTACCATGAGACCCAGTACTTC

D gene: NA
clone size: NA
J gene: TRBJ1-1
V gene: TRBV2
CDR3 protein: CASGVGNTEAFF
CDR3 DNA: TGTGCCAGCGGGGTGGGGAACACTGAAGCCTTCTTT

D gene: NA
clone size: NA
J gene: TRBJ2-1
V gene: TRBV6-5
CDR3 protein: CASSYSEVYNEQFF
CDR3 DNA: TGTGCCAGTAGTTACTCCGAGGTGTACAATGAGCAGTTCTTC

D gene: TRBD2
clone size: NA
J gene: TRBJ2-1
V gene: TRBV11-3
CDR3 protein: CASSLNQIAGLGEQFF
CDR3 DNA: TGTGCCAGCAGTCTCAACCAAATAGCGGGGTTGGGTGAGCAGTTCTTC

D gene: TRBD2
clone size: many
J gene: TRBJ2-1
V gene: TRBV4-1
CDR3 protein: CASSDLLAGGPGEQFF
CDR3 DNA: TGCGCCAGCAGCGACTTACTAGCGGGAGGGCCGGGTGAGCAGTTCTTC

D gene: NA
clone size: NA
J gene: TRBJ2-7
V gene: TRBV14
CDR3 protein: CASSQSPGSDQYF
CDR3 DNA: TGTGCCAGCAGCCAAAGTCCCGGGAGTGACCAGTACTTC

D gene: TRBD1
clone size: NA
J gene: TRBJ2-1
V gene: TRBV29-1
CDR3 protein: CSVEVLAGTGFNEQFF
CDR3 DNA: TGCAGCGTCGAAGTCCTGGCCGGGACAGGGTTCAATGAGCAGTTCTTC

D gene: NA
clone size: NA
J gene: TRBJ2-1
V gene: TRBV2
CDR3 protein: CASSLGSSNEQFF
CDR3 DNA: TGTGCCAGCAGTCTTGGGTCGAGCAATGAGCAGTTCTTC

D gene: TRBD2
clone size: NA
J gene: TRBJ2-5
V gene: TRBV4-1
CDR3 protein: CASSQEAGGDAETQYF
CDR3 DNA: TGTGCCAGCAGCCAAGAGGCGGGGGGAGACGCAGAGACCCAGTACTTC

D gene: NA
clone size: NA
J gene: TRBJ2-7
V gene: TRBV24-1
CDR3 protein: CATSDSLRPTCEQYF
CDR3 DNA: TGTGCCACCAGTGATTCTCTACGACCGACATGCGAGCAGTACTTC

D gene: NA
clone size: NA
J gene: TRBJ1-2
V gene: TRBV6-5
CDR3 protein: CASSRHGGNSYGYTF
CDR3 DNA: TGTGCTAGCAGTCGACATGGTGGGAATAGCTATGGCTACACCTTC

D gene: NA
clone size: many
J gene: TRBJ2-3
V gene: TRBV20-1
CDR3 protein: CSARGWTDPDTQYF
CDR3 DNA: TGCAGTGCTAGAGGTTGGACGGATCCAGATACGCAGTATTTT

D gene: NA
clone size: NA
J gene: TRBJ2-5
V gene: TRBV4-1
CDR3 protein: CVSSQGHCSQETQYF
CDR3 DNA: TGCGTCAGCAGCCAAGGCCACTGCTCCCAAGAGACCCAGTACTTC

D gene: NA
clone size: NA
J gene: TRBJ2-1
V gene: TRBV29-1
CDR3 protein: CNFEEKGNEQFF
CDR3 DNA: TGCAACTTTGAAGAAAAAGGTAATGAGCAGTTCTTC

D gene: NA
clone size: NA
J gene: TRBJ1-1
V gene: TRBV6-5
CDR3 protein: CASSYGGQVSTGAFF
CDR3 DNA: TGTGCGAGCAGTTACGGCGGCCAGGTGTCCACTGGAGCTTTCTTT

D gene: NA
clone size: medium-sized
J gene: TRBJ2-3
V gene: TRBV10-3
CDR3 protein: CAISESGPTDTQYF
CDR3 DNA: TGTGCCATCAGTGAGTCTGGACCAACAGATACGCAGTATTTT

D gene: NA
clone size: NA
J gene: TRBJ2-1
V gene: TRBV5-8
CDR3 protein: CASSLDRILGRSYNEQFF
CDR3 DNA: TGTGCCAGCAGTTTGGACCGAATTTTAGGGAGGTCCTACAATGAGCAGTTCTTC

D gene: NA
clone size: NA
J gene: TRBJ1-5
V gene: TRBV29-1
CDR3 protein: CSVGGSGNQPQHF
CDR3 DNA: TGTAGCGTGGGAGGTAGCGGCAATCAGCCCCAGCATTTT

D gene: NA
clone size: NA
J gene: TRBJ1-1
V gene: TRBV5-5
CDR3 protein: CASTYRDTWITEAFF
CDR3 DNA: TGTGCCAGCACATACCGGGACACCTGGATCACTGAAGCTTTCTTT

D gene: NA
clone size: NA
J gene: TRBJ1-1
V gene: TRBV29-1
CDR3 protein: CSLDRPGVNTEAFF
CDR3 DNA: TGCAGCCTTGATAGGCCTGGTGTGAACACTGAAGCTTTCTTT

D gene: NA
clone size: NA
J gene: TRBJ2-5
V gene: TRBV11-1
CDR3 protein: CTSSPLGQETQYF
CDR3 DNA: TGTACCAGCAGCCCCTTAGGGCAAGAGACCCAGTACTTC

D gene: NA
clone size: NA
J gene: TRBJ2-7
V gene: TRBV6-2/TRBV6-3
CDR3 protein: CASSFSQGFSYEQYF
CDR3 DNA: TGTGCCAGCAGTTTCAGTCAAGGATTCTCCTACGAGCAGTACTTC

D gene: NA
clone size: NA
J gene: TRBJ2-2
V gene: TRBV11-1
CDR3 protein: CANSLTSWTGELFF
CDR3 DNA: TGTGCTAACAGCTTAACTAGCTGGACCGGGGAGCTGTTTTTT

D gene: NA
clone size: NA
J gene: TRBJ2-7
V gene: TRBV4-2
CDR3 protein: CASSQGRVEREHYF
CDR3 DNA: TGTGCCAGCAGCCAAGGACGTGTGGAACGCGAGCACTACTTC

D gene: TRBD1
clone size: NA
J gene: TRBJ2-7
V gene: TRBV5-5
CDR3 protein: CASSGPGGDLTMHEWYF
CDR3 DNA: TGTGCCAGCAGCGGCCCAGGGGGTGACCTTACGATGCACGAGTGGTACTTC

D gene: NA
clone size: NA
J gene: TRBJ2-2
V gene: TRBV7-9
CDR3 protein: CASSLVTGELFF
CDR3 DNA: TGTGCCAGCAGCTTAGTGACCGGGGAGTTGTTTTTT

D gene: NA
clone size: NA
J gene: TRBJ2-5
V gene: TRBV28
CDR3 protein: CASSSSGGQETQYF
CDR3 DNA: TGTGCCAGCAGTTCCTCCGGTGGTCAAGAGACCCAGTACTTC

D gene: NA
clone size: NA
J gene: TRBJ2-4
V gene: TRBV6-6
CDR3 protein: CASNPEPKNIQYF
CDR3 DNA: TGTGCCAGCAACCCCGAACCCAAAAACATTCAGTATTTC

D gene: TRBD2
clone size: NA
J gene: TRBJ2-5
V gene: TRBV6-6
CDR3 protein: CASSYSLAGGGQETQYF
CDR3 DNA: TGTGCCAGCAGTTACTCGCTTGCGGGAGGGGGCCAAGAGACCCAGTACTTC

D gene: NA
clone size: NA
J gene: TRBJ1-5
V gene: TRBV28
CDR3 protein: CGNSVPGSQSQPQHF
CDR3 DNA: TGTGGCAACAGCGTCCCGGGGTCCCAGAGCCAGCCCCAGCATTTT

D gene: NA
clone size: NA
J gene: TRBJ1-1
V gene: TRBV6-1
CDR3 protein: CASTTRAGNTEAFF
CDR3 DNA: TGTGCCAGCACTACCAGGGCAGGGAACACTGAAGCTTTCTTT

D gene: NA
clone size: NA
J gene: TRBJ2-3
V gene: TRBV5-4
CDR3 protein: CVSSPGKGTDTQYF
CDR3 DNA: TGTGTCAGCAGCCCGGGAAAGGGAACAGATACGCAGTATTTT

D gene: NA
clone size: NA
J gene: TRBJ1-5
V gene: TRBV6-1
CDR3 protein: CASRGSGNHPQHF
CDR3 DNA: TGTGCCAGCAGGGGCTCGGGCAATCACCCCCAGCATTTT

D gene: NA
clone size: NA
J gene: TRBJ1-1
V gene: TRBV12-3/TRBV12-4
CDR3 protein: CASSVSTGNTEAFF
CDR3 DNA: TGTGCCAGTAGTGTATCGACAGGGAACACTGAAGCTTTCTTT

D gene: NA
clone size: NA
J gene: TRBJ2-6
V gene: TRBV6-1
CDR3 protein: CASSEGTGANVLTF
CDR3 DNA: TGTGCCAGCAGTGAAGGGACTGGCGCCAACGTCCTGACTTTC

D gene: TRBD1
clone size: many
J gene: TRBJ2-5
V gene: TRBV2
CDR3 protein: CASSLQGAQETQYF
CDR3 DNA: TGTGCCAGCAGTCTACAGGGGGCCCAAGAGACCCAGTACTTC

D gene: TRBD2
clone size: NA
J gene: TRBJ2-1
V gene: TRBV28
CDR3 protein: CANSLWETSKFNEQFF
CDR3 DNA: TGTGCCAACAGTTTATGGGAGACTAGCAAATTCAATGAGCAGTTCTTC

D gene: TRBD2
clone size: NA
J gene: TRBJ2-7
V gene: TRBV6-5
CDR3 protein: CASIYSRRETDEQYF
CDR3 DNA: TGTGCCAGCATTTACTCGAGGCGGGAGACGGACGAGCAATACTTC